Only a few counts were recorded for the clone carrying this TCR beta chain. Its antigen is unknown. Each population that was sorted was more than 98% pure. The sample comes from a study of beta chain features in type 1 diabetes. Study results and caveats: Significant though moderate, a shortening of TCRB CDR3s appeared in all four CD4+ subsets of Type 1 diabetes patients. Naive, central memory and Treg TCRB repertoires appeared more alike in patients than in healthy donors.

What was sequenced were expressed TCRB transcripts, since all of the isolated RNA had been reverse transcribed. The repertoire was sequenced with immunoSEQ multiplex PCR; TCRdb's copy has only in-frame clones and lacks some. The sample records roughly 310,000 clones, 9.5% to 12% being singletons. The germline CDR1 and CDR2 sequences are SGHDN and FVKESK. The V end lost 4 bases, the J end lost 5 bases, and 15 bases lay between the germline ends. The CDR3 contains 14 residues. This TCR was recovered from a woman in her thirties in good health. The sequenced material came from naive CD4+ T cells from blood. V and J are TRBV14 and TRBJ2-7, with D perhaps TRBD2 (6 bases). The CDR3 nucleotides are TGTGCCAGCAGCCGACTAGACCCCTGGGACGAGCAGTACTTC. Translation: CASSRLDPWDEQYF.